Only a few counts were recorded for the clone carrying this T cell receptor beta chain. Its antigen is as yet unknown. TCRdb re-called the 5' RACE reads through MiXCR, storing one row per CDR3 protein. The data show about 140,000 distinct CDR3 sequences, 6% to 7% seen once. The CDR3 covers 13 residues. Looked up from germline, CDR1 is MGHDK and CDR2 is SYGVNS. The V gene lost 2 bases and the J gene lost 3 bases, with 8 bases spanning the gap. The sample is drawn from a study of T-cell memory formation after mild COVID-19. Regarding the study as a whole: Most CD4+ clones that shrank were in CM and EM, while CD8+ ones turned up in EMRA. Later expanders leaned toward CD4+, whereas clones contracting from day 15 to 85 were balanced CD4/CD8.

J is TRBJ2-7 and V is TRBV25-1; D ambiguous. The sample was PBMCs or a T cell subset sorted from them (not recorded which). This sequence was found in an adult woman who had mild COVID-19 (a few samples of this study predate the infection). Cell type and time point are not known. The CDR3 DNA reads TGTGCCAGCAGTGAAATGACGAACTACGAGCAGTACTTC. Its protein product is CASSEMTNYEQYF.